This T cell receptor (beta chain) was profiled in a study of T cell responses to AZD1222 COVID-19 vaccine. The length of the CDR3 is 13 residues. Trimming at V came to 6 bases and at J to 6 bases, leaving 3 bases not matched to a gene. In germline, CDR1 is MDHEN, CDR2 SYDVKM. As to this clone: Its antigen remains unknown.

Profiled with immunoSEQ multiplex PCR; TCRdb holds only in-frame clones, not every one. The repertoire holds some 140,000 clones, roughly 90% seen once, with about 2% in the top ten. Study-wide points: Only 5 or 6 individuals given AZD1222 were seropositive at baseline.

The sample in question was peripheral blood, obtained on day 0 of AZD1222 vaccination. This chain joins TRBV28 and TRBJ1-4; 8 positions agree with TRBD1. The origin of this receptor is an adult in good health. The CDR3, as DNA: TGTGCCAGCAGGGAGACAGGGGATGAAAAACTGTTTTTT. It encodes CASRETGDEKLFF.